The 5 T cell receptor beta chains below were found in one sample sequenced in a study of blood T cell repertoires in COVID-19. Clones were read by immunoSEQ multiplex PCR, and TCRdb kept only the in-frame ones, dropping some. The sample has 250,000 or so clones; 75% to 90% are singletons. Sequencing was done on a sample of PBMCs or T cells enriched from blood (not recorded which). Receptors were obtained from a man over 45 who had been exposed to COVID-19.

The chain's CDR3 is CASTDTVYSPLHF. The CDR3 DNA follows: TGTGCCAGCACCGACACAGTCTATTCACCCCTCCACTTT. The chain carries TRBV27 and TRBJ1-6; D unresolved. Germline-derived CDR1 and CDR2 are MNHEY and SMNVEV (reference sequence). V lost 7 bases, J lost 8 bases, and 12 bases lay in between. The CDR3 is 13 amino acids.

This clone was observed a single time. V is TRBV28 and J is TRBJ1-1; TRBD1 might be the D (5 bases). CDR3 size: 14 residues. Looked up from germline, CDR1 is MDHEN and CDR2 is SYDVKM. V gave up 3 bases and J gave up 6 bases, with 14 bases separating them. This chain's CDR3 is CASSFPSGGPEAFF. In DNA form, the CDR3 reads TGTGCCAGCAGTTTCCCCTCGGGGGGTCCTGAAGCTTTCTTT.

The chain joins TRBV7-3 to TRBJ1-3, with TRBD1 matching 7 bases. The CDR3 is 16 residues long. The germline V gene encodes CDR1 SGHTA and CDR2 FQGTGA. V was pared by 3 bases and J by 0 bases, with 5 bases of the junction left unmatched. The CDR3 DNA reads TGTGCCAGCAGCTTCGGACAGGCGTACTCTGGAAACACCATATATTTT. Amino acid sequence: CASSFGQAYSGNTIYF.

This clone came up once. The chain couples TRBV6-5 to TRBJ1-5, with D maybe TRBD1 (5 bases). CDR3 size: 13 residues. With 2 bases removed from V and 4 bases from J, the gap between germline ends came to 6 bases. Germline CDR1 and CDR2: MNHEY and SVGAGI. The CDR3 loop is CASSYGTNQPQHF. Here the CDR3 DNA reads TGTGCCAGCAGTTACGGGACTAATCAGCCCCAGCATTTT.

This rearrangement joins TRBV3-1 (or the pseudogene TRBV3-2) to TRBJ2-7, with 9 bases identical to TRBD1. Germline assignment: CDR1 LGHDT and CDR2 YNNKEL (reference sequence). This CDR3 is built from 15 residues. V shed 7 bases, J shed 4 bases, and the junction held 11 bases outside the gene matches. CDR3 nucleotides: TGTGCCAGCACCCTCCGCGACAGGGGGGTTTACGAGCAGTACTTC. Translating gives CASTLRDRGVYEQYF.